This T cell receptor beta chain stems from a study of PD-1 blockade in classical Hodgkin lymphoma (dated by TCRdb to 2020 to 2022). Broadly, across the study: Nivolumab dosing was 3 mg/kg intravenously every 2 weeks, continuing until either disease progression or unacceptable toxicity. The study used CyTOF and TCR beta sequencing to define a peripheral blood immune signature of response to PD-1 blockade in classical Hodgkin lymphoma.

Overall study results and their limits: The study was limited to a single clinical trial cohort, and causes of repertoire differences, possibly disease activity or prior therapy, remained undefined. Baseline TCR diversity was reported as lower in newly diagnosed patients than in healthy donors, and lower still in relapsed/refractory patients. Trial patients with a complete response had baseline diversity similar to that of newly diagnosed patients, while partial responders and progressors had significantly lower diversity. CD4+ but not CD8+ TCR diversity rose significantly by C4D1 (p=0.0027 vs p=0.16), most apparent in complete responders (p=0.02). Diversity was lower in patients who began nivolumab less than 1 year after ASCT, so these patients were left out of later analyses to avoid confounding by immune reconstitution.

Genomic DNA was isolated using the Qiagen DNeasy kit from unsorted PBMCs as well as from negatively selected CD4+ and CD8+ fractions. TCR beta CDR3 regions were amplified by immunoSEQ multiplex PCR using primers annealing to V and J segments. A synthetic immune receptor repertoire was used to minimize amplification bias, and any remaining bias was removed computationally after sequencing. Processing in the source paper ran as follows. Custom Python scripts were used to quantify repertoire diversity as the Shannon entropy index. The unsorted, CD4+ and CD8+ repertoires were each analyzed separately, with the exception of combined analyses, where CD4+ and CD8+ sequences were merged in silico. Clonal expansion was defined as a frequency increase of at least 2-fold after treatment compared with C1D1, and clones undetected at baseline were assigned a pseudocount of 0.5. Clones with 0 or 1 copy at C1D1 were classified as singleton clones, and clones with 2 or more copies were classified as non-singleton clones. By matching protein sequences in sorted samples from the same patient, clones expanded in unsorted samples were annotated as CD4+, CD8+ or unknown. Diversity changes from C1D1 to C4D1 were tested in paired samples using Wilcoxon tests. TCRdb stores this immuneACCESS table with in-frame sequences only. Part of the clones is absent; in the studies checked, under half of the shortfall reflects unresolved V genes, and no reason is known for the rest. V and J calls and clone size follow that table, whereas D and trimming were derived from the DNA. This sample has about 60,000 clones in its table, and approximately 92% of those were observed once. Around 8% of the sample is in the top ten clones.

Concerning this clone itself: Its antigen remains undetermined. One base away there is no much larger clone; base qualities are not given.

The time point tag for this specimen amounts to: cycle 4 day 1 (C4D1), after around six weeks of nivolumab. Relapse after autologous stem cell transplantation had occurred in all trial patients, and cohorts A, B and C were distinguished by prior brentuximab vedotin exposure. A total of roughly 57 patients with relapsed/refractory classical Hodgkin lymphoma made up the trial cohort, and each patient's best overall response was complete response, partial response or progressive disease. Trial patients were treated with single-agent nivolumab in the multi-cohort phase II CheckMate 205 trial. An independent review committee assessed best overall response by applying the 2007 International Working Group response criteria. Trial PBMCs were collected immediately before nivolumab initiation (C1D1) and during therapy at cycle 2 day 1 and cycle 4 day 1. Peripheral blood was collected in 8 mL Vacutainer Cell Preparation Tubes, from which PBMCs were isolated by centrifugation and then cryopreserved.

CDR1 and CDR2 are drawn from the germline V gene: MDHEN, SYDVKM. The V end gives up 6 bases and the J end 3 bases, leaving 3 bases in the junction not matched to a gene. The CDR3 sequence holds 14 residues, the cysteine and phenylalanine included. The sequence is cut down to CDR3 DNA, 42 bases in frame from base 1. The rearranged chain carries TRBV28 and TRBJ2-5; 11 bases in between match TRBD2. The specimen was peripheral blood mononuclear cells (PBMCs), collected before the fourth cycle of nivolumab. This receptor was obtained from a human donor with classical Hodgkin lymphoma. The nucleotides read TGTGCCAGCAGCATTAGCGGGGGGGAAGAGACCCAGTACTTC. This translates into CASSISGGEETQYF.